Listed below are T cell receptor beta chains from one sample, sequenced in a study of cytomegalovirus exposure and HLA in healthy donors. Profiling relied on immunoSEQ multiplex PCR, and the TCRdb table lists in-frame clones only, not all of them. The table shows 150,000 to 200,000 clones, with approximately 96% occurring only once. Specimen: PBMCs. These receptors originate from a woman between 18 and 30 years old in good health and CMV-seronegative. CDR3s include the opening cysteine and the closing phenylalanine or tryptophan. The listing skips clone size in some rows; elsewhere it reads once, few, many or a size class.

size: -
J: TRBJ2-7
length: 15
V: TRBV27
CDR3: CASSSMVKGVYEQYF

size: once
J: TRBJ2-4
length: 13
V: TRBV5-4
CDR3: CASAGGDNNIQYF

size: -
J: TRBJ2-1
length: 12
V: TRBV29-1
CDR3: CSVRLIYNEQFF

size: -
J: TRBJ1-5
length: 17
V: TRBV29-1
CDR3: CSAIPGTQGSGNQPQHF

size: -
J: TRBJ2-2
length: 17
V: TRBV7-8
CDR3: CASSQGPGTGRTGELFF

size: once
J: TRBJ2-1
length: 13
V: TRBV9
CDR3: CASSARQGNEQFF

size: -
J: TRBJ2-5
length: 17
V: TRBV15
CDR3: CATSRDRGAGLQETQYF

size: -
J: TRBJ1-5
length: 15
V: TRBV19
CDR3: CASSIVRREDQPQHF

size: few
J: TRBJ1-5
length: 17
V: TRBV5-8
CDR3: CASSLNRGGDSNQPQHF

size: -
J: TRBJ1-2
length: 15
V: TRBV14
CDR3: CASSPYRQQPYGYTF

size: -
J: TRBJ2-7
length: 15
V: TRBV10-3
CDR3: CAISEGLPGPYEQYF

size: once
J: TRBJ1-1
length: 16
V: TRBV4-2
CDR3: CASSQGQGARGTEAFF

size: -
J: TRBJ1-1
length: 12
V: TRBV29-1
CDR3: CSTGGLNTEAFF

size: few
J: TRBJ2-5
length: 14
V: TRBV27
CDR3: CASSRTGEGETQYF

size: -
J: TRBJ2-1
length: 14
V: TRBV30
CDR3: CAWTGQVLGNEQFF

size: once
J: TRBJ2-7
length: 14
V: TRBV9
CDR3: CASSVAQDTYEQYF

size: -
J: TRBJ2-3
length: 18
V: TRBV9
CDR3: CASSVAETSGGTSDTQYF

size: once
J: TRBJ1-1
length: 11
V: TRBV6-5
CDR3: CASRTDRYAFF

size: -
J: TRBJ2-4
length: 17
V: TRBV7-8
CDR3: CASSLAYRDRSKNIQYF

size: -
J: TRBJ2-5
length: 15
V: TRBV9
CDR3: CASSVGGAGKETQYF

size: once
J: TRBJ2-1
length: 16
V: TRBV2
CDR3: CASSEEGFTLNNEQFF

size: -
J: TRBJ1-1
length: 14
V: TRBV4-1
CDR3: CASSQVHRATEAFF

size: -
J: TRBJ2-6
length: 16
V: TRBV5-4
CDR3: CASSLAGGSGANVLTF

size: -
J: TRBJ2-7
length: 14
V: TRBV5-1
CDR3: CASSPTRGPYEQYF

size: few
J: TRBJ1-6
length: 13
V: TRBV2
CDR3: CASSGQGYSPLHF

size: -
J: TRBJ2-7
length: 14
V: TRBV27
CDR3: CASSSLGPSYEQYF